The 8 T cell receptor beta chains below were found in one sample sequenced in a study of CD8+CD57+ T cells in acquired aplastic anemia (dated by TCRdb to 2016 to 2019). The patients picked for sequencing were ones in whom flow cytometry had shown an expansion of CD8+CD57+ cells. Sequencer: Illumina HiSeq 2000. Profiling of TCR beta VDJ combinations and CDR3 sequences used genomic DNA as the template. TCRdb reprocessing: public reads trimmed at Q25 with fastp, clones called with MiXCR, in-frame beta chains kept. Rows are unified per CDR3 protein, each entry keeping the most common DNA and genes. The sample table records around 130,000 distinct CDR3 sequences; about 50% of these occur just once. Roughly 28% of the sample is in the top ten clones. Sequencing input: sorted CD4+, CD8+, or CD8+CD57+ T cells (not recorded which) from PBMCs. Receptor source: a human donor with aplastic anemia.

This chain's CDR3 is CSVEDRLAGTDTQYF. In DNA, the CDR3 is TGCAGCGTTGAAGATCGACTAGCGGGCACAGATACGCAGTATTTT. The V and J genes are TRBV29-1 and TRBJ2-3, with 9 bases lining up with TRBD2. Germline V CDR1 and CDR2: SQVTM, ANQGSEA. The CDR3 loop spans 15 amino acids. V dropped 0 bases and J dropped 1; count of bases not matched to a gene: 2.

This clonotype has only a few counts. This sequence joins TRBV29-1 and TRBJ1-2, with TRBD1 matching 10 bases. V lost 6 bases to trimming and J lost 4 bases; unmatched junction nucleotides: 11. Germline lookup yields CDR1 SQVTM and CDR2 ANQGSEA. This CDR3 region has 15 residues. CDR3 DNA sequence: TGCAGCGTCTCACCGGGACAGGGGTTCGGCTATGGCTACACCTTC. It encodes CSVSPGQGFGYGYTF.

Details on this clonotype: A much larger clone is a single base away; this may be a read error. The genes are TRBV6-4 and TRBJ2-7, with D possibly being TRBD1 (5 bases). The CDR3 length is 15 residues. CDR1 is MRHNA and CDR2 is SNTAGT in the germline V gene. The CDR3 DNA sequence: TGTGCCAGCAGTTCAAGACAGTGGAGCTCCTACGATCAGTACTTC. This gives the protein CASSSRQWSSYDQYF.

This clonotype appeared many times. The genes are TRBV7-1 and TRBJ2-3, with 12 bases fitting TRBD2. TRBV7-1 is labeled an ORF, and its function is uncertain. V lost 3 bases to trimming and J lost 3 bases; unmatched junction nucleotides: 16. The CDR3 totals 20 residues. CDR3 nucleotides: TGTGCCAGCAGCTCCCCTAGCCCTAGGACTAGCGGGGAAGGGACAGATACGCAGTATTTT. It translates to CASSSPSPRTSGEGTDTQYF.

CDR3 residues: CASSPDVYSNQPQHF. In DNA, the CDR3 is TGCGCCAGCAGCCCGGACGTATATAGCAATCAGCCCCAGCATTTT. V and J are TRBV4-3 and TRBJ1-5, with D hard to call. This CDR3 spans 15 amino acids. V shed 4 bases and J shed 0 bases, with 10 bases lying between them. Germline lookup yields CDR1 LGHNA and CDR2 YSLEER.

The CDR3 nucleotides read TGCAGGGGCGACACAGGGGATAACTATGGCTACACCTTC. It codes for CRGDTGDNYGYTF. The chain employs TRBV20-1 and TRBJ1-2; 7 bases fit TRBD1. CDR3 length equals 13 residues. Germline V gene sequence: CDR1 DFQATT, CDR2 SNEGSKA (reference sequence).

This chain uses TRBV7-9 with TRBJ2-7; D unresolved. Trimming left V 2 bases short and J 6 bases short, with 5 bases between. This CDR3 is 11 amino acids long. CDR1 and CDR2 (germline): SEHNR, FQNEAQ (reference sequence). CDR3 nucleotide sequence: TGTGCCAGCAGCTTACACCGCGAGCAGTACTTC. Residues: CASSLHREQYF.

The chain combines TRBV19 with TRBJ2-3; TRBD2 might be the D (5 bases). Trimming took off 6 bases at V and 10 bases at J, with 17 bases between the two ends. Germline V lookup: CDR1 LNHDA, CDR2 SQIVND (reference sequence). This CDR3 contains 13 residues. Here the CDR3 reads CASSPPLERAQYF. CDR3 in DNA: TGTGCCAGTAGCCCCCCGCTGGAGAGGGCGCAGTATTTT.